This T cell receptor (beta chain) came from a study of shared clonotypes between healthy human individuals (dated by TCRdb to the early 2020s). At the level of the whole study: Three men and a couple of women, aged 18 to 49 years, made up the cohort. For each donor, CD4 naive and CD4 memory were each run on three plates, CD8 naive on two plates, and CD8 memory on one plate. The study deeply sequenced blood TCR repertoires of roughly five healthy adults to estimate repertoire size and the extent of clonotype sharing between individuals. Different laboratories and diverse techniques were used to prepare libraries and sequence TCR repertoires, to increase sequencing depth and limit assay-specific biases. Between about 0.94 and 8.9 billion PBMCs per donor were obtained by leukapheresis. Summary of the overall study and its limitations: The small number of donors limited the genetic and exposure-history diversity represented. Sampling was restricted to blood, and TCR repertoires in tissue are likely to differ from TCR repertoires in blood. Pairwise subsampling indicated that sequencing depth was expected to affect the degree of clonotype sharing among donors. Compared with non-shared clonotypes, the clonotypes found in all four sorted-subset donors had higher generation probabilities. Sharing across a handful of donors was observed for 4.5% to 6.5% of naive CD4, over 3% of naive CD8, 2% to 2.5% of memory CD4, and about 0.4% of memory CD8 clonotypes. Naive subsets generally had larger estimated clonotype richness than memory subsets. Even with the large sequencing depth, rarefaction of the sorted-subset datasets indicated that sequencing was incomplete.

Healthy HIV-negative adults with no recently reported acute infections or vaccinations were included as donors. Only Caucasian adults living in Nashville, Tennessee, USA were represented among the donors. CD8 memory samples consisted of magnetically selected CD45RO+ cells combined with CCR7-negative CD45RA+ effector memory (TemRA) cells. Blood was collected by leukapheresis, and PBMCs were isolated by Ficoll-Histopaque density gradient centrifugation and then cryopreserved in liquid nitrogen vapor phase. Analytical flow cytometry was used to check the purity and quantity of every magnetically sorted T cell population. Genomic DNA was isolated from each sorted fraction and quantified by UV absorbance on a Nanodrop 2000c. To note about this clone: The specificity of this receptor is unknown. Base qualities are missing; no much larger clone stands one base away.

V lost 6 bases and J lost 6 bases, and the count of bases not matched to a germline gene is 10. The CDR3 has 16 amino acids, counting the end cysteine and phenylalanine. Only the CDR3 DNA is retained, 48 bases long and in frame from the first base. The germline V gene (reference sequence) yields LNHDA for CDR1 and SQIVND for CDR2. Using the deep immunoSEQ assay, TCR CDR3 regions were amplified from genomic DNA by multiplex PCR. Extracted genomic DNA from each cell subset was distributed evenly across all wells of several immunoSEQ 96-well plates, and each plate was treated as a replicate. For sorted subsets, roughly 200 ng of genomic DNA, equivalent to 25,000 to 35,000 T cell genomes, went into each replicate PCR. The purified libraries were quantified using a Qubit 3.0 fluorometer, sized with a Bioanalyzer 2100, and then quantified again using the KAPA Library Quantification kit. A separate single-read 150-cycle Illumina NextSeq 550 flow cell was used to sequence each immunoSEQ 96-well plate. The source study handled its data this way. Because the immunoSEQ output included only junctional sequences and no quality scores, the filtering could not be the same as the filtering used for full-length reads. To assign V/J genes and CDR3, sequences were annotated using PyIR, a Python wrapper for IgBLAST v1.9, with IMGT germline references. Reads were removed for weak V/J assignments (E-value above 1e-6), missing CDR3, stop codons, out-of-frame junctions, or ambiguous translated residues. V3J clonotypes were defined by identical inferred V gene, J gene, and CDR3 amino acid sequence. Percentage overlap between repertoires was computed as shared unique clonotypes divided by the size of the smaller repertoire. Three approaches were used to assess repertoire richness: RTK rarefaction, the Chao1 estimator, and Recon v2.1 estimates of unobserved clonotypes. OLGA was used to compute generation probabilities for all TCRbeta clonotypes that the gDNA method yielded from a few donors. Sourced from immuneACCESS, this table was stored by TCRdb with only in-frame sequences that have V and J called. A share of the clones is absent; for the studies checked, an unresolved V gene accounts for under half, and the remainder has no known explanation. That table is the source of V, J and clone size, and D and trimming were worked out from the DNA. This sample comprises about 380,000 clones, just over 95% of them detected only once. 0.25% to 0.35% of the sample rests with the top ten.

Recombination connected TRBV19 to TRBJ2-3, and 12 junctional nucleotides match TRBD2. The source is a man aged 30-40 years in good health. Sequencing used memory CD8+ T cells sorted from blood. The sample's cell subset or site, from its label and the paper: CD45RO+ cells pooled with CCR7-negative TemRA cells. The CDR3 reads as follows: CASRPSGRALFDTQYF. The DNA reads TGTGCCAGTAGGCCTAGCGGGAGGGCCTTATTCGATACGCAGTATTTT.